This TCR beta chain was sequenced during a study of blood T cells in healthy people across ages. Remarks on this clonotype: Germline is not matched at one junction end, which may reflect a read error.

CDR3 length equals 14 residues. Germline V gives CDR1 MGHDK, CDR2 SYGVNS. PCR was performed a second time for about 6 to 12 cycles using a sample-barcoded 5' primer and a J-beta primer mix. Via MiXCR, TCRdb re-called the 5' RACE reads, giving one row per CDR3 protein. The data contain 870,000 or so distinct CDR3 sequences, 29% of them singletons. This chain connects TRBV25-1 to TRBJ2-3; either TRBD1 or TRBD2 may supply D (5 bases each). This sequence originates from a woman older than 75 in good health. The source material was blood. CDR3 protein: CTSSDPGRTDTQYF. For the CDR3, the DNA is TGTACCAGCAGTGATCCGGGGCGCACAGATACGCAGTATTTT. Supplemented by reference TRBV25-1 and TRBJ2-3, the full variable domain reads EADIYQTPRYLVIGTGKKITLECSQTMGHDKMYWYQQDPGMELHLIHYSYGVNSTEKGDLSSESTVSRIRTEHFPLTLESARPSHTSQYLCTSSDPGRTDTQYFGPGTRLTVL.